The present entry profiles one T cell receptor beta chain with its context. In TCRdb, the RT-PCR reads were re-called with MiXCR into one record per CDR3 protein. The sample lists hundreds of thousands of distinct CDR3 sequences; around 10% were seen once. The CDR3 spans 12 residues. Trimming removed 4 bases at V and 5 bases at J, with 8 bases between. Germline-derived CDR1 and CDR2 are KGHSH and LQKENI. This record comes from a study of response to subunit inactivated influenza vaccine. This sample also appeared in a second study, on T cells expressing NK-cell markers. This second report adds: The TCR beta cDNA came from 5'RACE template switching with UMIs.

The source is a man aged 45-65 years who received an inactivated influenza vaccine. Here the sequenced sample was PBMCs from blood, taken on the day of vaccination. The chain has TRBV18 and TRBJ1-1; unclear D gene. CDR3 in DNA: TGTGCCAGCTCACTCGGTTTTACTGAAGCTTTCTTT. Its protein product is CASSLGFTEAFF.